This T cell receptor beta chain emerged from a study of blood T cell repertoires in COVID-19. Seattle patients were enrolled during active infection and followed longitudinally. The V and J ends lost 0 bases and 0 bases, in that order; junction bases with no gene match: 7. The CDR3 spans 18 residues. Germline CDR1 and CDR2: SGHRS and YFSETQ. Libraries were prepared by immunoSEQ multiplex PCR; TCRdb keeps only in-frame clonotypes and omits some of them. The sample contains roughly 180,000 clones, about three quarters of which appear only once. V and J are TRBV5-1 and TRBJ2-2, with TRBD1 matching over 8 bases. Material: peripheral blood. This receptor was identified in an elderly woman with COVID-19, enrolled during active disease. The CDR3 DNA reads as TGCGCCAGCAGCTTGGTAGGGACAGGCGCCGCGAACACCGGGGAGCTGTTTTTT. It is translated as CASSLVGTGAANTGELFF. The full variable domain, with the rest looked up from reference TRBV5-1 and TRBJ2-2, is KAGVTQTPRYLIKTRGQQVTLSCSPISGHRSVSWYQQTPGQGLQFLFEYFSETQRNKGNFPGRFSGRQFSNSRSEMNVSTLELGDSALYLCASSLVGTGAANTGELFFGEGSRLTVL.